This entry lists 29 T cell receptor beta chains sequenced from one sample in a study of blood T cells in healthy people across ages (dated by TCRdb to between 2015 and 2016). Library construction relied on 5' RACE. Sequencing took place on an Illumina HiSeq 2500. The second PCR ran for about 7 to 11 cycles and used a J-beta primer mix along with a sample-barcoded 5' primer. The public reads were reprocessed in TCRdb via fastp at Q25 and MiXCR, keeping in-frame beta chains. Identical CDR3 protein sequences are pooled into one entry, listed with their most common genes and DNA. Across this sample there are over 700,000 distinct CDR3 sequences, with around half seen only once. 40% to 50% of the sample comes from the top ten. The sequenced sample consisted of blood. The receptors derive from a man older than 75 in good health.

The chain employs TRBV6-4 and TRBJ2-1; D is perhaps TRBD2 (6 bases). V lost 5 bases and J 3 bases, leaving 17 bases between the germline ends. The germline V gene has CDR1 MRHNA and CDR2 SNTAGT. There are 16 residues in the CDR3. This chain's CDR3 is CASSPGRGILYNEQFF. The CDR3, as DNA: TGTGCCAGCAGTCCGGGGCGGGGCATACTCTACAATGAGCAGTTCTTC.

The CDR3 DNA reads TGCGCCAGCAGCCACGGGGACAGCGGCGAGCAGTACTTC. This encodes CASSHGDSGEQYF. This chain joins TRBV4-1 and TRBJ2-7; 7 bases map to TRBD1. CDR3 length: 13 residues. The junction had 5 bases not matched to a gene; V was cut back by 3 bases and J by 6 bases. Germline V CDR1 and CDR2: MGHRA, YSYEKL.

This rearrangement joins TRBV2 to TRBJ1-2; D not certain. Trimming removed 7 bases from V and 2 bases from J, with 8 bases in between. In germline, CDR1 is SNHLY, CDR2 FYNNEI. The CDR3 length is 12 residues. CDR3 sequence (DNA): TGTGCCAGCAACCCACCGAACTATGGCTACACCTTC. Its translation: CASNPPNYGYTF. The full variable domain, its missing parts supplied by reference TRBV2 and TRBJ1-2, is EPEVTQTPSHQVTQMGQEVILRCVPISNHLYFYWYRQILGQKVEFLVSFYNNEISEKSEIFDDQFSVERPDGSNFTLKIRSTKLEDSAMYFCASNPPNYGYTFGSGTRLTVV.

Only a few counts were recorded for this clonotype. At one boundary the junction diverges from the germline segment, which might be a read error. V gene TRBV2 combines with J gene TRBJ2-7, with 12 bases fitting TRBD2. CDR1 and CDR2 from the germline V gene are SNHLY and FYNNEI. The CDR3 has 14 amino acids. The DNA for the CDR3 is TGCGCCAGCAGAAGACTAGCGGGAGCCTACGAGCAGTACTTC. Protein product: CASRRLAGAYEQYF.

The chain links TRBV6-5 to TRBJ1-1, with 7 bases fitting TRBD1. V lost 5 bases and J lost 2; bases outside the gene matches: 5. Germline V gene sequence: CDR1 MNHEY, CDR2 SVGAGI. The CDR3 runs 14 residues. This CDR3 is CASSTRTGNTEAFF. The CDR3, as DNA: TGTGCCAGCAGTACTAGGACAGGAAACACTGAAGCTTTCTTT.

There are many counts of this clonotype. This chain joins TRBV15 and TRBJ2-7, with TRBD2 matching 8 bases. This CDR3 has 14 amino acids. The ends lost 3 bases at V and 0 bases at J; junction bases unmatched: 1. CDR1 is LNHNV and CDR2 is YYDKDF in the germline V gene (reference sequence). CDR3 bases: TGTGCCACCAGCAGGAGCGGGAGCTCCTACGAGCAGTACTTC. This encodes CATSRSGSSYEQYF.

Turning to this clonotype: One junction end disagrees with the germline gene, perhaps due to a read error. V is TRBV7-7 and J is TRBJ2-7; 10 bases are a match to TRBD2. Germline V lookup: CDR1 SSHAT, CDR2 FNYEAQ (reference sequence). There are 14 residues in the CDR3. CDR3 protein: CASSLGAGGTEQYF. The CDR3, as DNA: TGTGCTAGCAGCTTGGGAGCGGGAGGGACTGAGCAGTACTTC.

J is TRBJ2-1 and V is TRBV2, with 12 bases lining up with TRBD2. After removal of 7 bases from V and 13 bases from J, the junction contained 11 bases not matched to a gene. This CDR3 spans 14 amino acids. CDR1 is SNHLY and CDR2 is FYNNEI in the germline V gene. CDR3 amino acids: CASNGLAGRTGQFF. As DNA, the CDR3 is TGTGCCAGCAACGGACTAGCGGGACGTACGGGCCAGTTCTTC.

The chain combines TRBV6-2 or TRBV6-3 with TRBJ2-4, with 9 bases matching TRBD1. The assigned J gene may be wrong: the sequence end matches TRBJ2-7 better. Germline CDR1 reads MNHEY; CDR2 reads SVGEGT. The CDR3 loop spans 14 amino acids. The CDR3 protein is CASSLTGQGDEQYF. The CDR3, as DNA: TGTGCCAGCAGTCTCACGGGACAGGGAGACGAGCAGTACTTC.

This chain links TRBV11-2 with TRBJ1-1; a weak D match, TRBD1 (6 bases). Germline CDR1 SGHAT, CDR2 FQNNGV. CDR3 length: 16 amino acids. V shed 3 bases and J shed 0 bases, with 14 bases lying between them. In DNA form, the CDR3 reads TGTGCCAGCAGCTTTCAAGGGAGGGGGATGAACACTGAAGCTTTCTTT. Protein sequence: CASSFQGRGMNTEAFF.

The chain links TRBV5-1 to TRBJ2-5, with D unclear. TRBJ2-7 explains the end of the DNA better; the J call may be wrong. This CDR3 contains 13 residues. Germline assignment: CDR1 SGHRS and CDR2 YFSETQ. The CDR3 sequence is CASSLDTNYEQYF. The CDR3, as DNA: TGCGCCAGCAGCTTAGACACGAACTACGAGCAGTACTTC.

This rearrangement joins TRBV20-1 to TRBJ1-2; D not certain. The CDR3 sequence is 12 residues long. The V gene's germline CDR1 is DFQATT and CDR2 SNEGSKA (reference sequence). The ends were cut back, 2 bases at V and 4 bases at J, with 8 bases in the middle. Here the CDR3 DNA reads TGCAGTGCTAGAACGGAGACCTATGGCTACACCTTC. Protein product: CSARTETYGYTF.

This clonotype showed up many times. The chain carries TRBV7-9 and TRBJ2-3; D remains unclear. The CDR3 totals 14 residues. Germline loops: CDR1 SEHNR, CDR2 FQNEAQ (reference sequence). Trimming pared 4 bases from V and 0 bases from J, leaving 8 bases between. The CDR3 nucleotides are TGTGCCAGCAGCTCCTCAGCTAGCACAGATACGCAGTATTTT. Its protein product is CASSSSASTDTQYF.

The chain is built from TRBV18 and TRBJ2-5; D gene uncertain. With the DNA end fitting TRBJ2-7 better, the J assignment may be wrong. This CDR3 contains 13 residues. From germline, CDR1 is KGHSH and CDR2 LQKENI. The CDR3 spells CASSPVPAYEQYF. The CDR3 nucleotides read TGTGCCAGCTCGCCCGTCCCAGCTTACGAGCAGTACTTC.

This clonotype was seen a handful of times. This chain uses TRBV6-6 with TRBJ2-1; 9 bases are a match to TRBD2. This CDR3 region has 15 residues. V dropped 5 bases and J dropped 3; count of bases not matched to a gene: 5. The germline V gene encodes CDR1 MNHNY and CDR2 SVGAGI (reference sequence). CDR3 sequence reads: CASSRREGFYNEQFF. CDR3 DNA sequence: TGTGCCAGCAGTCGGCGGGAGGGTTTCTACAATGAGCAGTTCTTC.

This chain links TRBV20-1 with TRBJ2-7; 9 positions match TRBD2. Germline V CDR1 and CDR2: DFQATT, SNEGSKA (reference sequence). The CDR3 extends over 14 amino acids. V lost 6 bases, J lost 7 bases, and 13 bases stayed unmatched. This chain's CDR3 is CSAPRREGRDEQYF. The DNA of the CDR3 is TGCAGTGCCCCCCGGCGGGAGGGCCGAGATGAGCAGTACTTC.

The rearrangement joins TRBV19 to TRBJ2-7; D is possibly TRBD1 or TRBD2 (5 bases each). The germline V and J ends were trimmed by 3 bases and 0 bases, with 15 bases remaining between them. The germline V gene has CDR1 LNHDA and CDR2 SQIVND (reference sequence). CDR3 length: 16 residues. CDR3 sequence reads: CASSISSGATSYEQYF. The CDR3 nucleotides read TGTGCCAGTAGTATTAGTTCCGGGGCCACCTCCTACGAGCAGTACTTC. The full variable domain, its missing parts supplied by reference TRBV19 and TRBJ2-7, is DGGITQSPKYLFRKEGQNVTLSCEQNLNHDAMYWYRQDPGQGLRLIYYSQIVNDFQKGDIAEGYSVSREKKESFPLTVTSAQKNPTAFYLCASSISSGATSYEQYFGPGTRLTVT.

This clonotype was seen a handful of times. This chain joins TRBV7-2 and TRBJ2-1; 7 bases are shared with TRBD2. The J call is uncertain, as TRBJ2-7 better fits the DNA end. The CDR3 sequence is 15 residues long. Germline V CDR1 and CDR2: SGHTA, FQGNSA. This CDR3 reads CASSPWRREIDEQYF. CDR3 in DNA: TGTGCCAGCAGCCCGTGGAGGCGGGAGATTGATGAGCAGTACTTC.

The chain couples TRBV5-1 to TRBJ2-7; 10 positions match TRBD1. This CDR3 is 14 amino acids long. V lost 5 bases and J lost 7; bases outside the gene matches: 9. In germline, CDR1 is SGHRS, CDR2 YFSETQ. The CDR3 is CASSYGTGVGEQYF. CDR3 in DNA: TGCGCCAGCAGTTACGGGACAGGGGTAGGAGAGCAGTACTTC.

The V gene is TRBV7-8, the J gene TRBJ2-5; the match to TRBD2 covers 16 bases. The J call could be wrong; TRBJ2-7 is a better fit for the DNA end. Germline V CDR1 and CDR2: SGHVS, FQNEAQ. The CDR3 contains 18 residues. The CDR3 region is CASSPAGLAGGPLYEQYF. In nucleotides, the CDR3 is TGTGCCAGCAGCCCCGCGGGACTAGCGGGAGGGCCTCTCTACGAGCAGTACTTC.

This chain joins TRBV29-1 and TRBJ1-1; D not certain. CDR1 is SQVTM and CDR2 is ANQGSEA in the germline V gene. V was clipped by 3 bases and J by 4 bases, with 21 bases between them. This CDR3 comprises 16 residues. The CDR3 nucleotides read TGCAGCGTTGAGGCCGAAGATCTTCATCCTGGCACTGAAGCTTTCTTT. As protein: CSVEAEDLHPGTEAFF.

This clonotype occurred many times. The CDR3 here is CASSLSRETQYF. DNA of the CDR3: TGTGCCAGCAGCTTATCGCGAGAGACCCAGTACTTC. The chain carries TRBV7-2 and TRBJ2-5; no clear D. This CDR3 has 12 amino acids. Germline lookup yields CDR1 SGHTA and CDR2 FQGNSA. Trimming removed 2 bases from V and 4 bases from J, with 5 bases in between.

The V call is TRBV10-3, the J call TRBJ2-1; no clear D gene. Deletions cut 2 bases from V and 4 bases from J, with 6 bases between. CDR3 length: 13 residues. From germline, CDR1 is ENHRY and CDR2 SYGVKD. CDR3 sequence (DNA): TGTGCCATCAGTGAGCTGGGGTACAATGAGCAGTTCTTC. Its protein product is CAISELGYNEQFF.

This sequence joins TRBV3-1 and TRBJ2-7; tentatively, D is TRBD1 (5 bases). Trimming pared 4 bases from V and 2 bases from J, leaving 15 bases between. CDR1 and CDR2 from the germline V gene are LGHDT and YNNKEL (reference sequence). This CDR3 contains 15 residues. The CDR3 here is CASSRGSTGAYEQYF. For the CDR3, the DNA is TGTGCCAGCAGCCGGGGCTCGACGGGTGCCTACGAGCAGTACTTC.

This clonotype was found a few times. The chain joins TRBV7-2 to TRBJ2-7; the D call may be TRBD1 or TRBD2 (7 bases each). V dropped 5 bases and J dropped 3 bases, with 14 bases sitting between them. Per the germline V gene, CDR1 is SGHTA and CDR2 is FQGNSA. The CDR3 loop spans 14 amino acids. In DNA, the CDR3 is TGTGCCAGCAGCCGGGGCAGGGGGGGCTACGAGCAGTACTTC. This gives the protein CASSRGRGGYEQYF.

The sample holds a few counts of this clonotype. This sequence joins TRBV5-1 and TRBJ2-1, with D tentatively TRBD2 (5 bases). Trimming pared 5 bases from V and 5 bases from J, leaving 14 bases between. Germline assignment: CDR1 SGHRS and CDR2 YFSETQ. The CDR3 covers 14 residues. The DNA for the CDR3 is TGCGCCAGCAGTCCGGGAACTAGGCACAATGAGCAGTTCTTC. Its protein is CASSPGTRHNEQFF.

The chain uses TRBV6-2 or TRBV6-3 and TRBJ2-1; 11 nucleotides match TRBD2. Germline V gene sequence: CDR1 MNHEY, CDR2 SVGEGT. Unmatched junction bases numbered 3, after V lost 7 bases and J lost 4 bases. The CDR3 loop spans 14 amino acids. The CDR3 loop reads CASILAGAYNEQFF. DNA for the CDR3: TGTGCCAGCATACTAGCGGGAGCTTACAATGAGCAGTTCTTC.

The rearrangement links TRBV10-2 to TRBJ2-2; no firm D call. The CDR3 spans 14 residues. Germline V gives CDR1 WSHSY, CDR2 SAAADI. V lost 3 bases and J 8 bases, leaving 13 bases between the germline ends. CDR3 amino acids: CASSDRQLAGELFF. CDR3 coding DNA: TGCGCCAGCAGTGACCGGCAGCTGGCTGGGGAGCTGTTTTTT.

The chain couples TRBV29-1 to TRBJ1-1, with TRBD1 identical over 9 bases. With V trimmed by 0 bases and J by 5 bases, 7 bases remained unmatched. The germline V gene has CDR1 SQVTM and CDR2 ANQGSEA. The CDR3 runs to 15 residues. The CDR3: CSVEETQGAQTEAFF. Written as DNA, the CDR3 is TGCAGCGTTGAAGAGACACAGGGGGCGCAGACTGAAGCTTTCTTT.